A single TCR beta chain is shown here with its context. Its antigen specificity is not known. No per-base quality is available; no much larger clone lies one base away. This sample is part of a study of blood T cell repertoires in COVID-19 (TCRdb year 2020). As for the study more broadly: Collaborator samples came from the United States, Italy and Spain and covered acute and convalescent phases of COVID-19. A freely available public database, intended as a resource for researchers studying the immune response to SARS-CoV-2, is where the repertoires were released. The prospective study material was composed of cDNA or gDNA derived from T cells, B-cell-depleted T cells, or PBMCs. Samples were obtained from the ongoing ImmuneRACE study (first 160 participants) and from 1,000 to 1,500 subjects provided by 6 global collaborators. Subjects who had been exposed to COVID-19, were actively infected with it, or had recovered from it provided the deeply sampled blood TCRbeta repertoires that made up the dataset. Where available, HLA class I and class II types were obtained from metadata supplied by the sample provider rather than from assay-based typing. The sample metadata nearly always contained a de-identified subject ID, COVID-19 status, age in years and sex. Results and caveats for the whole study, not just this receptor: The amount of clinical and demographic metadata varied by source and participant and was provided uncurated.

The immunoSEQ Assay, a bias-controlled multiplex PCR, was used to amplify TCRbeta CDR3 regions from genomic DNA. Under the source paper's analysis protocol: The number of nucleated cells in each sample was estimated by amplification of reference gene primers within the assay. To quantify the absolute abundance of each unique TCRbeta CDR3 rearrangement, sequence reads were collapsed and filtered. For each sample, productive Simpson clonality was calculated as the square root of Simpson's diversity index across productive rearrangements. The clones in this table, taken by TCRdb from immuneACCESS, are in-frame only. Not every clone is retained; where verified, under half of the shortfall comes from an unresolved V gene, and the cause of the rest is unknown. V, J and clone size are taken as reported in that table, and D and trimming were inferred from the DNA itself. The sample table contains roughly 49,000 clones; only one count was recorded for 85% to 90% of them. Around 27% of the sample belongs to the ten largest clones.

CDR1 and CDR2 are read off the germline V gene (reference sequence) as LNHDA and SQIVND. V and J lose 3 bases and 4 bases, and a span of 6 bases separates them. Including the terminal cysteine and phenylalanine, the CDR3 comprises 12 residues. CDR3 DNA is the only sequence kept; it has 36 bases, read in frame from the first base. Collaborating institutions collected whole blood in K2EDTA tubes following their own protocols. Collaborator samples were shipped for TCRbeta analysis as frozen whole blood, isolated PBMCs, or DNA extracted from either sample type. This TCR was sampled from a human donor in a cohort sampled during active COVID-19. Sequencing was done on a sample of peripheral blood. Here the chain combines TRBV19 and TRBJ1-2; a tentative D match to TRBD1 spans 5 bases. The CDR3 sequence is CASSIDSYGYTF. The nucleotides read TGTGCCAGTAGTATCGACAGCTATGGCTACACCTTC.